This T cell receptor beta chain was obtained from a study of blood T cell repertoires in COVID-19. Turning to the study itself: Acute and convalescent COVID-19 specimens originated in the United States, Italy and Spain. Sources were T cells, B-cell-depleted T cells, or PBMCs; the material itself was cDNA or gDNA.

The CDR3 totals 16 residues. Trimming removed 3 bases from V and 5 bases from J; junction bases left unmatched: 9. Germline values: CDR1 MNHEY, CDR2 SMNVEV (reference sequence). Using immunoSEQ multiplex PCR, the repertoire was profiled, and TCRdb retains in-frame clones only, with some absent. Here the sample spans a few hundred thousand clones, roughly 84% being singletons. V and J are TRBV27 and TRBJ2-3, with TRBD2 matching 9 bases. This receptor was identified in a woman between 18 and 29 years old with acute or convalescent COVID-19. Sequenced material: peripheral blood. CDR3 protein: CASSLNSGSFVDTQYF. CDR3 nucleotides: TGTGCCAGCAGTTTGAATAGCGGGAGCTTCGTAGATACGCAGTATTTT.